The clone carrying this T cell receptor beta chain was counted only a few times. Its antigen is undetermined. This may stem from a read error, because a much larger clone lies one nucleotide away. The sample belongs to a study of T cell repertoires in cytomegalovirus infection. At the level of the study: TCR beta signatures that were public indicated CMV infection and matching HLA type. Study-wide findings and caveats: Cumulated frequencies of public TCR beta families served to identify carriers of CMV plus the relevant HLA.

V lost 5 bases, J lost 2 bases, and 0 bases stayed unmatched. The CDR3 consists of 12 residues. Germline V CDR1 and CDR2: SGHAT, FQNNGV. Using its own MiXCR run on the reads, TCRdb lists one record per CDR3 protein. The sample has some 400,000 distinct CDR3 sequences; approximately 32% are singletons. The material sequenced was PBMCs. J is TRBJ2-7 and V is TRBV11-2; 7 bases match TRBD2. The sequence was obtained from a human donor in good health (CMV status not recorded). Some clones in this sample may be carry-over from other donors' samples. CDR3: CASSGGAYEQYF. The CDR3 nucleotides read TGTGCCAGCAGCGGGGGGGCCTACGAGCAGTACTTC.